The T cell receptor beta chain under discussion was sequenced for a study of control samples from healthy donors and cancer patients. Sequencing was performed with immunoSEQ multiplex PCR; in TCRdb, only in-frame clones are kept and a portion is missing. The sample carries more than 85,000 clones, 85% to 90% recorded once. A single count supports this clone. CDR3 size: 15 residues. The J segment lost 3 bases and the V segment lost 7 bases, leaving 9 bases of the junction unmatched. Per germline, CDR1 KGHDR and CDR2 SFDVKD. The chain is built from TRBV24-1 and TRBJ2-7; TRBD1 aligns across 9 bases. Sequenced material: PBMCs. The clonotype comes from a woman between 55 and 75 years old with lung cancer. CDR3 sequence (DNA): TGTGCCACCAGCGCCTCGGACAGGGGAAACTACGAGCAGTACTTC. This translates into CATSASDRGNYEQYF.